What follows is one T cell receptor beta chain and its context. The target antigen is unknown. There were only healthy Caucasians among the donors. Template switching (which added a universal primer site) was used, and cDNA carried unique molecular identifiers. TCRdb re-analysed the 5' RACE reads in MiXCR, keeping a single row per CDR3 protein. Of about 550,000 distinct CDR3 sequences in the sample, about 22% were seen once. The data are from a study of identical twins. Whole-study results and caveats: Out-of-frame alpha sequences that twins shared showed excess low generation probability. For zero-insertion analyses, partial confounding could come from invariant MAIT and iNKT cells.

CDR3 length equals 16 residues. Trimming removed 1 base at V and 4 bases at J, with 14 bases between. The same data also went into a second study, on yellow fever vaccine responses in identical twins.

Sequencing was carried out using CD4+ T cells sorted from blood. The clonotype was recovered from a woman between 18 and 29 years old in good health. The chain employs TRBV12-3 or TRBV12-4 and TRBJ2-1; no definite D call. The CDR3 DNA sequence: TGTGCCAGCAGTTTAGGGGCCCAGATTAGTTACAATGAGCAGTTCTTC. Protein: CASSLGAQISYNEQFF.